These 17 T cell receptor beta chains were all obtained from the same sample, sequenced in a study of identical twins. TCRdb independently ran MiXCR on the 5' RACE reads; one entry per CDR3 protein. The sample carries 690,000 or so distinct CDR3 sequences, around 8.6% recorded once. Another study also made use of these data, one on yellow fever vaccine responses in identical twins.

The specimen sequenced was PBMCs. These receptor sequences come from a woman aged 18-30 years in good health.

The chain has TRBV25-1 and TRBJ2-2, with D perhaps TRBD2 (5 bases). The CDR3 has 15 residues. V was pared by 1 base and J by 3 bases, with 9 bases between. Germline V lookup: CDR1 MGHDK, CDR2 SYGVNS. The chain's CDR3 is CASSESGKDTGELFF. DNA of the CDR3: TGTGCCAGCAGTGAATCCGGGAAGGACACCGGGGAGCTGTTTTTT.

This clonotype was detected a few times. The chain recombines TRBV28 with TRBJ2-7, with D tentatively TRBD1 or TRBD2 (5 bases each). The CDR3 is made up of 16 amino acids. CDR1 and CDR2 from the germline V gene are MDHEN and SYDVKM. Trimming cost V 6 bases and J 3 bases, with 21 bases left between them. CDR3 DNA: TGTGCCAGCAGCTATCCCGGGGCTGAAGGGCTCTACGAGCAGTACTTC. It yields the protein CASSYPGAEGLYEQYF.

In this sample, this clonotype turned up a few times. This chain joins TRBV6-5 and TRBJ2-4, with D perhaps TRBD2 (6 bases). The V and J ends lost 2 bases and 0 bases respectively, with 8 bases between them. This CDR3 has 15 residues. Per germline, CDR1 MNHEY and CDR2 SVGAGI. The CDR3 nucleotides read TGTGCCAGCAGTTACCCCGGGGGAGCCAAAAACATTCAGTACTTC. Its translation is CASSYPGGAKNIQYF.

The CDR3 bases are TGCAGTGCTAGCCTAACAGGGGGCCAACGCACAGATACGCAGTATTTT. It translates to CSASLTGGQRTDTQYF. The chain links TRBV20-1 to TRBJ2-3, with 9 positions matching TRBD1. The CDR3 has 16 residues. The junction had 8 bases not matched to a gene; V was cut back by 3 bases and J by 1 base. CDR1 and CDR2 from the germline V gene are DFQATT and SNEGSKA (reference sequence).

This chain uses TRBV7-9 with TRBJ2-1; D call uncertain. Trimming took 4 bases from V and 0 from J, leaving 10 bases between them. There are 15 residues in the CDR3. CDR1 is SEHNR, CDR2 FQNEAQ, per germline (reference sequence). The CDR3 loop reads CASSSHSASYNEQFF. CDR3 sequence (DNA): TGTGCCAGCAGCTCCCACAGTGCCTCCTACAATGAGCAGTTCTTC.

This clonotype was recorded a few times. J is TRBJ2-7 and V is TRBV7-2; D is undetermined. V was clipped by 1 base and J by 2 bases, with 9 bases between them. In germline, CDR1 is SGHTA, CDR2 FQGNSA. The CDR3 runs to 14 residues. The CDR3 here is CASSLVAKTYEQYF. The CDR3, as DNA: TGTGCCAGCAGCTTAGTGGCAAAGACCTACGAGCAGTACTTC.

This clonotype was counted a few times. The rearrangement joins TRBV6-1 to TRBJ2-5; 10 nucleotides line up with TRBD2. The germline V gene has CDR1 MNHNS and CDR2 SASEGT. J was trimmed by 2 bases and V by 6 bases; bases with no gene match: 9. This CDR3 comprises 16 residues. CDR3: CASSRPRTSGQETQYF. CDR3 sequence (DNA): TGTGCCAGCAGCCGGCCCCGGACTAGCGGACAAGAGACCCAGTACTTC.

This clonotype was recorded at least ten times. V is TRBV20-1 and J is TRBJ2-3; TRBD2 matches 8 bases. Unmatched junction bases numbered 10, after V lost 6 bases and J lost 5 bases. CDR1 and CDR2 from the germline V gene are DFQATT and SNEGSKA (reference sequence). The CDR3 contains 14 residues. Written as DNA, the CDR3 is TGCAGTGCCGAGGTTGCGGGAGGTGGAGATACGCAGTATTTT. Its translation is CSAEVAGGGDTQYF.

The chain has TRBV11-3 and TRBJ2-7; D not resolved. V lost 2 bases to trimming and J lost 2 bases, with 13 bases between them. The CDR3 runs to 15 residues. Germline lookup yields CDR1 SGHNT and CDR2 YENEEA. The CDR3 region has the DNA TGTGCCAGCAGCTTACGCGAAGGCCGCACCTACGAGCAGTACTTC. It is translated as CASSLREGRTYEQYF. The entire variable domain, with the rest obtained from reference TRBV11-3 and TRBJ2-7, is as follows: EAGVVQSPRYKIIEKKQPVAFWCNPISGHNTLYWYLQNLGQGPELLIRYENEEAVDDSQLPKDRFSAERLKGVDSTLKIQPAELGDSAVYLCASSLREGRTYEQYFGPGTRLTVT.

The chain uses TRBV7-9 and TRBJ1-2; tentative D call: TRBD1 (5 bases). In germline, CDR1 is SEHNR, CDR2 FQNEAQ (reference sequence). CDR3 length: 14 amino acids. Trimming removed 5 bases from V and 8 bases from J, with 18 bases in between. CDR3 sequence (DNA): TGTGCCAGCAGCCCTCCTGGCCAGGGATTCGGCTACACCTTC. Translated: CASSPPGQGFGYTF.

This clonotype was observed many times. V usage is TRBV12-3 or TRBV12-4 and J usage is TRBJ1-3; D gene uncertain. V was trimmed by 6 bases and J by 4 bases, leaving 10 bases between them. The CDR3 runs to 13 residues. CDR3: CASRPATGNTIYF. The CDR3, as DNA: TGTGCCAGCAGACCCGCTACGGGAAACACCATATATTTT.

The DNA of the CDR3 is TGTGCCAGCAGCTTAACGGCTCTGGAGACCCAGTACTTC. It specifies CASSLTALETQYF. The J gene is TRBJ2-5, the V gene TRBV11-1; D ambiguous. Per the germline V gene, CDR1 is SGHAT and CDR2 is FQDESV (reference sequence). The CDR3 loop spans 13 amino acids. Trimming removed 2 bases at V and 5 bases at J, with 9 bases between. Supplemented by reference TRBV11-1 and TRBJ2-5, the full variable domain reads EAEVAQSPRYKITEKSQAVAFWCDPISGHATLYWYRQILGQGPELLVQFQDESVVDDSQLPKDRFSAERLKGVDSTLKIQPAELGDSAMYLCASSLTALETQYFGPGTRLLVL.

In this sample, this clonotype turned up many times. The V and J genes are TRBV2 and TRBJ2-7; D is unresolved. Germline CDR1 and CDR2: SNHLY and FYNNEI. There are 10 residues in the CDR3. The germline V and J ends were trimmed by 8 bases and 2 bases, with 4 bases remaining between them. The CDR3 protein is CASGTYEQYF. In DNA form, the CDR3 reads TGTGCCAGCGGGACCTACGAGCAGTACTTC.

J is TRBJ2-7 and V is TRBV3-1, with 7 positions matching TRBD1. The CDR3 covers 17 residues. V lost 0 bases and J lost 3; bases outside the gene matches: 11. From germline, CDR1 is LGHDT and CDR2 YNNKEL (reference sequence). The CDR3 reads CASSQDLAGTENYEQYF. CDR3 nucleotides: TGTGCCAGCAGCCAAGATCTCGCCGGGACAGAAAACTACGAGCAGTACTTC.

CDR3 region: CASFEAVGKTQYF. CDR3 sequence (DNA): TGTGCCAGTTTCGAGGCGGTCGGAAAGACCCAGTACTTC. This chain connects TRBV28 to TRBJ2-5; D is uncertain. The length of the CDR3 is 13 residues. From germline, CDR1 is MDHEN and CDR2 SYDVKM. Trimming pared 9 bases from V and 6 bases from J, leaving 17 bases between.

This clonotype was picked up a small number of times. CDR3 DNA sequence: TGTGCCAGCAGCCATCCAACATGGGGTGGGCAGTTCTTC. As protein: CASSHPTWGGQFF. The gene calls are TRBV3-1 and TRBJ2-1; no definite D call. V shed 3 bases and J shed 12 bases, with 15 bases lying between them. This CDR3 spans 13 amino acids. Germline values: CDR1 LGHDT, CDR2 YNNKEL (reference sequence).

This clonotype appeared many times. The chain joins TRBV5-1 to TRBJ2-7; D assignment may be TRBD1 or TRBD2 (5 bases each). The V end was cut by 4 bases, the J end by 3 bases, with 17 bases between. This CDR3 contains 15 residues. Germline values: CDR1 SGHRS, CDR2 YFSETQ. CDR3 protein: CASSHERDGFYEQYF. CDR3 DNA sequence: TGCGCCAGCAGCCACGAGAGGGACGGTTTCTACGAGCAGTACTTC.